This T cell receptor beta chain stems from a study of T-cell reconstitution after alpha-beta-depleted transplantation in children. For TCRbeta, the library was prepared with unique molecular identifiers. One entry per CDR3 protein results from TCRdb running MiXCR on the PCR reads. This table has 500,000 to 750,000 distinct CDR3 sequences, 13% appearing once. This CDR3 comprises 17 residues. V was cut by 0 bases and J by 2 bases, with 14 bases left in between. Germline CDR1 is SEHNR and CDR2 is FQNEAQ (reference sequence). As regards this clonotype: Its cognate antigen is unknown.

The study, taken as a whole, reports: Surviving recipient T cells and thymic progenitors underlay high day-60 TCRbeta diversity in some patients. A year post-transplant, T-cell counts and diversity derived mostly from newly produced T cells.

This material consisted of PBMCs, mostly from graft donor cells, taken 360 days after TCRalphabeta/CD19-depleted stem cell transplant. V and J are TRBV7-9 and TRBJ2-1; D uncertain. The clonotype comes from a male patient aged 5 to 17 who had a stem cell transplant for acute myeloid leukemia, so the T cells may come from the graft donor. CDR3 in DNA: TGTGCCAGCAGCTTAGCGGGGTGGGTAGGGACCTACAATGAGCAGTTCTTC. Its protein is CASSLAGWVGTYNEQFF. The whole variable domain, filled in from reference TRBV7-9 and TRBJ2-1, reads DTGVSQNPRHKITKRGQNVTFRCDPISEHNRLYWYRQTLGQGPEFLTYFQNEAQLEKSRLLSDRFSAERPKGSFSTLEIQRTEQGDSAMYLCASSLAGWVGTYNEQFFGPGTRLTVL.